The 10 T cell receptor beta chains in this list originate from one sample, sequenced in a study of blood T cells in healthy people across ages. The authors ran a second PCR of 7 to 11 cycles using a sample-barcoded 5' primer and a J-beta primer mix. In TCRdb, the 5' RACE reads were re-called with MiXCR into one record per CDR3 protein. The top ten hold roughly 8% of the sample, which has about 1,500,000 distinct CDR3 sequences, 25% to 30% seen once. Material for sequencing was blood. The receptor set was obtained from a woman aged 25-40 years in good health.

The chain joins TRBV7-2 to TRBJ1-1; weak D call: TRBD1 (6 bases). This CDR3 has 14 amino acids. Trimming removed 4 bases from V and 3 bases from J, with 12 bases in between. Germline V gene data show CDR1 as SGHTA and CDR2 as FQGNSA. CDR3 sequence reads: CASSSYQGYTEAFF. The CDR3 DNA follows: TGTGCCAGCAGCTCCTACCAGGGGTACACTGAAGCTTTCTTT.

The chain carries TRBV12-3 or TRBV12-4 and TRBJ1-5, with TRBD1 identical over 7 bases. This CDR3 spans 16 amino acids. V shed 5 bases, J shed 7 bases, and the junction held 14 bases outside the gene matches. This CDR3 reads CASSPRQGIVGQPQHF. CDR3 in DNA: TGTGCCAGCAGTCCGCGACAGGGTATTGTTGGGCAGCCCCAGCATTTT.

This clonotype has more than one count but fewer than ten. The CDR3, as DNA: TGCAGTGCTAGCGTCGGGACAAGTATTACCGGGGAGCTGTTTTTT. Translating gives CSASVGTSITGELFF. V is TRBV20-1 and J is TRBJ2-2, with D possibly being TRBD1 (6 bases). The CDR3 is 15 residues long. The V end was cut by 3 bases, the J end by 5 bases, with 16 bases between. Germline V gives CDR1 DFQATT, CDR2 SNEGSKA (reference sequence).

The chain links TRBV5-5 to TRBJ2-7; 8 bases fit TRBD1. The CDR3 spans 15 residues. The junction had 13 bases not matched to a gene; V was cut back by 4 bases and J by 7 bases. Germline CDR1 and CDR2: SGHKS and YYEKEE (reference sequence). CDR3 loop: CASSGQGGSYNEQYF. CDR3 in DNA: TGTGCCAGCAGCGGACAGGGTGGCTCCTACAATGAGCAGTACTTC.

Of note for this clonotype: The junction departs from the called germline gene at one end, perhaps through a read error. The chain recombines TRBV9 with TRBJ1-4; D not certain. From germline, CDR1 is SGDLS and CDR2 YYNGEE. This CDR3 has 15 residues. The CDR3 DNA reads TGTACCAGCAGCCCACATGGAGGAGTGGGGGAAAAACTGTTTTTT. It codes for CTSSPHGGVGEKLFF.

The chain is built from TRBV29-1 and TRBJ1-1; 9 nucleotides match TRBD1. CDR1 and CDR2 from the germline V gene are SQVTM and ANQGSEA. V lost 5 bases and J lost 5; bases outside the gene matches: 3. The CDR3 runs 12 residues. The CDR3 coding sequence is TGCAGCGTTATCGGACAGGGGACTGAAGCTTTCTTT. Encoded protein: CSVIGQGTEAFF.

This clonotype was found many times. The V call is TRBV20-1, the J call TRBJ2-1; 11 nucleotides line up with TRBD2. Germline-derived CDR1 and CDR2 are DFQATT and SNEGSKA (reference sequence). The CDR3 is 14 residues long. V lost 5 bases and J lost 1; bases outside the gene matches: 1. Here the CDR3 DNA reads TGCAGTGCTCTAGCGGGAGGTTCCTACAATGAGCAGTTCTTC. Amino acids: CSALAGGSYNEQFF.

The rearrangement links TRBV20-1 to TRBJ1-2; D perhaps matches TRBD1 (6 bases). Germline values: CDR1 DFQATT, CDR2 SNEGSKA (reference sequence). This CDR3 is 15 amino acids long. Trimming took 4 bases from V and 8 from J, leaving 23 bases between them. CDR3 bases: TGCAGTGCTACCATCCCCGGGGGGGCACTTCGGGGCTACACCTTC. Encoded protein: CSATIPGGALRGYTF.

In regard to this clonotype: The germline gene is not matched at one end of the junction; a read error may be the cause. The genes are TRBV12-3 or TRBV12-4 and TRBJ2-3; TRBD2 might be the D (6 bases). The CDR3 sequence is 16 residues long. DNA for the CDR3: TGTGCCAGCAGTTTAGGTAGTGCGGGGAGCACAAATACGCAGTATTTT. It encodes CASSLGSAGSTNTQYF.

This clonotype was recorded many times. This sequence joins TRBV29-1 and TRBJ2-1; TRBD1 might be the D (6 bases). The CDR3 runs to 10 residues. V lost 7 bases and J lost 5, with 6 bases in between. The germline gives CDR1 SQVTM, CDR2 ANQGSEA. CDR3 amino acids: CSAGDNEQFF. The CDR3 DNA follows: TGCAGCGCAGGGGACAATGAGCAGTTCTTC.